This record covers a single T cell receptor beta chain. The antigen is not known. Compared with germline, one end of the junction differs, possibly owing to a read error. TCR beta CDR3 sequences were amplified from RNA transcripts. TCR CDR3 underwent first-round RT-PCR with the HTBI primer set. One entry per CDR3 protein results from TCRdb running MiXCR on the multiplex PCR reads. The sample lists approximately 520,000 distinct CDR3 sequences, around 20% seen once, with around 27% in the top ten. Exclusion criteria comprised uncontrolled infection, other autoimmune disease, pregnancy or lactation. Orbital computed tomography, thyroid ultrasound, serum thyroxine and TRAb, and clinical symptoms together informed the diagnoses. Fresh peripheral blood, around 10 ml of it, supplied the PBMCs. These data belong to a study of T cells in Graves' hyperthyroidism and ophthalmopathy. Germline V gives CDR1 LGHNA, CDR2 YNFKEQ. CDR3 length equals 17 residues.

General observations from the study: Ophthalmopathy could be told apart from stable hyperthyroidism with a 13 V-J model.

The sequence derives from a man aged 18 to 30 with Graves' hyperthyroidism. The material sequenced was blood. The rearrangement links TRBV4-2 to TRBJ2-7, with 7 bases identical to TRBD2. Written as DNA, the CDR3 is TGTGCCAGCGGCCAAGAGAGATGGCGGGGGAAGTTCACAGCGCAGTACTTC. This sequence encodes CASGQERWRGKFTAQYF.